At least ten counts were recorded for the clone carrying this T cell receptor beta chain. Its antigen is still unknown. These data originate in a study of regulatory T cells in long-lasting Graves disease. Findings and limits, study-wide: Newly diagnosed disease favored TRBV20-1 and TRBJ2-1 over persistent disease.

Described time point: newly diagnosed GD, antithyroid drugs for less than 3 months. PBMCs were the source of the RNA used for TCR sequencing. Patients with Graves' disease were diagnosed by American Thyroid Association guidelines. EDTA tubes collected nine milliliters of peripheral blood. TCR beta libraries were built with iRepertoire HTBI primers and Arm-PCR of CDR3 regions. Original processing methods: Across all samples, approximately 64 TRBV segments and around 13 TRBJ segments were identified. TCRdb re-called the multiplex PCR reads with MiXCR, one entry per CDR3 protein. These V and J calls are TCRdb output, not the study's own analysis. The sample holds approximately 250,000 distinct CDR3 sequences, about 18% seen once. CDR3 length: 13 amino acids. V was trimmed by 8 bases and J by 5 bases, leaving 10 bases between them. CDR1 SEHNR and CDR2 FQNEAQ come from the germline V gene (reference sequence).

The chain couples TRBV7-9 to TRBJ1-6; no firm D call. The clonotype comes from a female donor with Graves disease. The material sequenced was peripheral blood mononuclear cells (PBMCs), taken at new diagnosis, from a patient treated with antithyroid drugs. CDR3 DNA: TGTGCCAGCTCGCTGGGAGATAATTCACCCCTCCACTTT. Protein sequence: CASSLGDNSPLHF.